One sample yielded the 9 T cell receptor beta chains listed below, sequenced in a study of T cell responses to AZD1222 COVID-19 vaccine. Measured with immunoSEQ multiplex PCR; TCRdb has only the in-frame clones, and not every one. The sample shows tens of thousands of clones, under 95% of them seen only once. Source: peripheral blood, taken on day 0 of AZD1222 vaccination. The receptors here all came from an adult in good health.

V and J are TRBV6-1 and TRBJ1-4, with D maybe TRBD1 (5 bases). Germline V gives CDR1 MNHNS, CDR2 SASEGT. The CDR3 has 17 residues. V was cut by 4 bases and J by 0 bases, with 15 bases left in between. In DNA form, the CDR3 reads TGTGCCAGCAGTGGGGCCAGGATGGGGCCAACTAATGAAAAACTGTTTTTT. Its protein is CASSGARMGPTNEKLFF.

V is TRBV6-1 and J is TRBJ2-7, with a possible D match to TRBD1 (6 bases). Germline V lookup: CDR1 MNHNS, CDR2 SASEGT. The ends were cut back, 2 bases at V and 8 bases at J, with 7 bases in the middle. This CDR3 contains 11 residues. The CDR3 sequence is CASSEQGQQYF. CDR3 bases: TGTGCCAGCAGTGAACAGGGGCAGCAGTACTTC.

This clone appeared a single time. The chain employs TRBV30 and TRBJ2-6; unclear D gene. CDR1 GTSNPN and CDR2 SVGIG come from the germline V gene (reference sequence). There are 16 residues in the CDR3. The V end was cut by 5 bases, the J end by 2 bases, with 16 bases between. The CDR3 spells CAWLGRPGAGANVLTF. CDR3 nucleotides: TGTGCCTGGTTGGGTCGGCCCGGAGCTGGGGCCAACGTCCTGACTTTC.

The chain combines TRBV7-2 with TRBJ2-7, with D perhaps matching TRBD2 (6 bases). This CDR3 comprises 17 residues. Germline V gene data show CDR1 as SGHTA and CDR2 as FQGNSA. The germline V and J ends were trimmed by 1 base and 7 bases, with 23 bases remaining between them. CDR3 in amino acids: CASSLEVWTTFSGEQYF. The DNA for the CDR3 is TGTGCCAGCAGCTTAGAGGTGTGGACTACTTTCTCGGGTGAGCAGTACTTC.

The V gene is TRBV6-4, the J gene TRBJ1-1; a weak D match, TRBD1 (5 bases). The CDR3 has 13 amino acids. Trimming took 2 bases from V and 4 from J, leaving 8 bases between them. Germline CDR1 is MRHNA and CDR2 is SNTAGT. This CDR3 reads CASSDRGGTEAFF. DNA for the CDR3: TGTGCCAGCAGTGACCGCGGGGGCACTGAAGCTTTCTTT.

The chain employs TRBV9 and TRBJ1-1, with TRBD1 as a possible D gene (6 bases). Germline loops: CDR1 SGDLS, CDR2 YYNGEE. There are 16 residues in the CDR3. V gave up 2 bases and J gave up 4 bases, with 18 bases separating them. CDR3 nucleotides: TGTGCCAGCAGCGTTAGTAAGGGGGGCGGGCGCACTGAAGCTTTCTTT. Translating gives CASSVSKGGGRTEAFF.

The V and J genes are TRBV2 and TRBJ1-1; 7 bases line up with TRBD1. Trimming removed 9 bases from V and 8 bases from J; junction bases left unmatched: 15. Germline CDR1 is SNHLY and CDR2 is FYNNEI. The CDR3 loop spans 14 amino acids. In DNA, the CDR3 is TGTGCCAGGGGGAGAGGGGGCCTAATCGGCGAAGCTTTCTTT. Residues: CARGRGGLIGEAFF.

Written as DNA, the CDR3 is TGTGCCAGCAGGCCACCGTTAAGGGCAGATACGCAGTATTTT. Amino acid sequence: CASRPPLRADTQYF. The chain carries TRBV28 and TRBJ2-3; D is uncertain. V was pared by 6 bases and J by 4 bases, with 14 bases between. This CDR3 spans 14 amino acids. CDR1 is MDHEN and CDR2 is SYDVKM in the germline V gene.

The CDR3 DNA reads as TGCGCCAGCAGCTTGGATCCGCAGGGGAACACCGGGGAGCTGTTTTTT. It encodes CASSLDPQGNTGELFF. The chain joins TRBV5-1 to TRBJ2-2, with D maybe TRBD1 (5 bases). V was cut by 0 bases and J by 1 base, with 10 bases left in between. This CDR3 has 16 residues. Germline V CDR1 and CDR2: SGHRS, YFSETQ.